The 8 T cell receptor beta chains below were found in one sample sequenced in a study of blood T cell repertoires in COVID-19. The assay was immunoSEQ multiplex PCR, and TCRdb's table has in-frame clones only and misses some. The sample has about 270,000 clones, 85% seen once. The source material was peripheral blood. The source of these receptors is a human donor in a cohort sampled during active COVID-19.

The V gene is TRBV10-3, the J gene TRBJ2-7, with 14 bases matching TRBD2. This CDR3 spans 16 amino acids. CDR1 ENHRY and CDR2 SYGVKD come from the germline V gene. Trimming took 0 bases from V and 7 from J; bases not matched to a gene: 5. CDR3 residues: CAISESTSGRAGEQYF. CDR3 nucleotide sequence: TGTGCCATCAGTGAGTCGACTAGCGGGAGGGCCGGGGAGCAGTACTTC.

CDR3 sequence (DNA): TGCGCCAGCGACCTTAGCGGGAGTCTCAATGAGCAGTTCTTC. This sequence encodes CASDLSGSLNEQFF. The genes are TRBV5-1 and TRBJ2-1, with TRBD2 matching over 9 bases. The CDR3 has 14 residues. V trimming: 7 bases; J trimming: 6 bases; junction bases outside the gene matches: 8. The germline CDR1 and CDR2 sequences are SGHRS and YFSETQ.

V gene TRBV5-4 combines with J gene TRBJ1-2; perhaps TRBD1 as D (6 bases). This CDR3 comprises 15 residues. Germline V gene lookup returns CDR1 SGHNT and CDR2 YYREEE (reference sequence). The ends were cut back, 0 bases at V and 4 bases at J, with 13 bases in the middle. CDR3 sequence (DNA): TGTGCCAGCAGCTTGGAGAGACAGGATGTCTATGGCTACACCTTC. Amino acids: CASSLERQDVYGYTF.

Of note for this clone: One end of the junction does not line up with germline, which may come from a read error. The V call is TRBV7-7, the J call TRBJ1-2; 12 nucleotides line up with TRBD1. Germline V gene lookup returns CDR1 SSHAT and CDR2 FNYEAQ (reference sequence). CDR3 length: 15 residues. CDR3 sequence: CASSLALGTGGFYTF. In DNA form, the CDR3 reads TGTGCTAGCAGCTTAGCGCTCGGGACAGGGGGCTTCTACACCTTC.

The rearrangement uses TRBV9 and TRBJ2-7; TRBD1 matches at 9 bases. After removal of 4 bases from V and 6 bases from J, the junction contained 8 bases not matched to a gene. Germline CDR1 reads SGDLS; CDR2 reads YYNGEE. This CDR3 spans 14 amino acids. CDR3 sequence (DNA): TGTGCCAGCAGCCCCAGACAGGGGGGCTCCGAGCAGTACTTC. Encoded protein: CASSPRQGGSEQYF.

In its sample, this clone was seen once. The rearrangement joins TRBV6-2 or TRBV6-3 to TRBJ2-2, with a possible D match to TRBD2 (6 bases). Trimming pared 2 bases from V and 2 bases from J, leaving 9 bases between. Germline lookup yields CDR1 MNHEY and CDR2 SVGEGT. This CDR3 region has 15 residues. The CDR3 spells CASSYAGLNTGELFF. The CDR3 coding sequence is TGTGCCAGCAGTTACGCGGGGCTTAACACCGGGGAGCTGTTTTTT.

The chain couples TRBV7-9 to TRBJ1-2; 9 nucleotides align to TRBD1. Germline V gene lookup returns CDR1 SEHNR and CDR2 FQNEAQ (reference sequence). The CDR3 consists of 16 residues. V shed 4 bases, J shed 5 bases, and the junction held 11 bases outside the gene matches. The CDR3 sequence: CASSSTRTGELYGYTF. The CDR3 DNA sequence: TGTGCCAGCAGCTCAACCCGGACAGGGGAGTTGTATGGCTACACCTTC.

The chain employs TRBV2 and TRBJ1-5, with D tentatively TRBD1 (6 bases). This CDR3 contains 13 residues. Germline CDR1 is SNHLY and CDR2 is FYNNEI. Trimming took 3 bases from V and 8 from J, leaving 11 bases between them. Here the CDR3 reads CASSEQGRKPQHF. CDR3 sequence (DNA): TGTGCCAGCAGTGAGCAGGGGCGTAAGCCCCAGCATTTT.